Listed below are T cell receptor beta chains from one sample, sequenced in a study of PD-1 blockade in classical Hodgkin lymphoma. The method was immunoSEQ multiplex PCR; TCRdb's version includes in-frame clones alone and lacks a portion of them. This sample has about 23,000 clones, with about 71% found just once. The specimen was peripheral blood mononuclear cells (PBMCs), collected at baseline. These receptors were obtained from a human donor with classical Hodgkin lymphoma. Each CDR3 is given with its conserved first and last residue. D genes are given only for firm matches. Rows may omit the clone size; those that give it use once, few, many or a size class.

>TRBJ2-1|TRBD1|TRBV2|-
CATQGATYNEQFF
TGTGCCACACAGGGGGCGACCTACAATGAGCAGTTCTTC
>TRBJ2-1|-|TRBV29-1|-
CSLGGRAFRYNEQFF
TGCAGCCTTGGGGGGCGGGCGTTTCGTTACAATGAGCAGTTCTTC
>TRBJ2-2|-|TRBV4-3|-
CASSQDLVGELFF
TGCGCCAGCAGCCAAGATTTAGTGGGGGAGCTGTTTTTT
>TRBJ2-5|-|TRBV30|-
CAWSNSQETQYF
TGTGCCTGGAGTAACAGCCAAGAGACCCAGTACTTC
>TRBJ2-1|-|TRBV4-1|-
CASSQDGSRVFNEQFF
TGCGCCAGCAGCCAAGACGGTAGCAGGGTGTTCAATGAGCAGTTCTTC
>TRBJ2-5|-|TRBV11-2|-
CASSPGTRETQYF
TGTGCCAGCAGCCCGGGGACACGAGAGACCCAGTACTTC
>TRBJ2-2|TRBD2|TRBV19|-
CASTLLAGGHTGELFF
TGTGCCAGTACCCTACTAGCGGGGGGTCACACCGGGGAGCTGTTTTTT
>TRBJ2-3|-|TRBV28|-
CASSPQTGTDTQYF
TGTGCCAGCAGTCCCCAAACCGGCACAGATACGCAGTATTTT
>TRBJ1-1|TRBD1|TRBV18|few
CASSPPGQGRAFF
TGTGCCAGCTCACCACCGGGACAGGGTCGGGCTTTCTTT
>TRBJ2-7|-|TRBV6-1|-
CASRTSGPSYEQYF
TGTGCCAGCCGGACGTCCGGACCCTCCTACGAGCAGTACTTC
>TRBJ1-1|TRBD1|TRBV5-4|many
CASRRQGQNTEAFF
TGTGCCAGCAGACGACAGGGGCAGAACACTGAAGCTTTCTTT
>TRBJ1-4|-|TRBV10-2|-
CASSDGQTPNEKLFF
TGTGCCAGCAGTGACGGACAGACCCCTAATGAAAAACTGTTTTTT
>TRBJ2-2|TRBD2|TRBV19|-
CASCLAGGTGELFF
TGTGCCAGTTGCTTAGCGGGGGGCACCGGGGAGCTGTTTTTT
>TRBJ2-3|TRBD1|TRBV4-3|-
CASSQEGTATDTQYF
TGCGCCAGCAGCCAAGAGGGGACAGCCACAGATACGCAGTATTTT
>TRBJ1-1|-|TRBV2|few
CASRAGLMNTEAFF
TGTGCCAGCAGGGCAGGGTTAATGAACACTGAAGCTTTCTTT
>TRBJ2-5|TRBD2|TRBV5-4|-
CASSPTSGGARTQYF
TGTGCCAGCAGCCCGACTAGCGGGGGGGCCAGGACCCAGTACTTC
>TRBJ1-3|-|TRBV27|-
CASSLTAGNTIYF
TGTGCCAGCAGTTTAACAGCTGGAAACACCATATATTTT
>TRBJ2-4|-|TRBV19|-
CASSMRISLENIQYF
TGTGCCAGTAGTATGCGGATATCATTGGAAAACATTCAGTACTTC
>TRBJ2-7|-|TRBV9|-
CASSVGLADYEQYF
TGTGCCAGCAGCGTAGGGCTAGCAGACTACGAGCAGTACTTC
>TRBJ2-7|-|TRBV5-1|-
CASSLLGTAAYEQYF
TGCGCCAGCAGCTTGTTGGGGACGGCCGCCTACGAGCAGTACTTC